Sequencing of this T cell receptor beta chain was carried out in a study of cytomegalovirus exposure and HLA in healthy donors. Study-level points and caveats: It was likely that a cluster of highly shared sequence variants was a sequencing artifact. CMV serostatus was the sole immune exposure information available.

The donors were healthy bone marrow donors. The PCR contained 60 Vbeta and 13 Jbeta primers. Clones were read by immunoSEQ multiplex PCR, and TCRdb kept only the in-frame ones, dropping some. The sample totals around 140,000 clones. In the case of this clone: As yet, its antigen is unknown.

The CDR3 has 13 residues. Germline V gene sequence: CDR1 SGDLS, CDR2 YYNGEE. Trimming took 3 bases from V and 1 from J, leaving 8 bases between them. J is TRBJ2-7 and V is TRBV9, with a tentative D call TRBD1 (6 bases). The sequenced sample was PBMCs. This sequence originates from a male donor in good health and CMV-seronegative. CDR3 in amino acids: CASSAGHSYEQYF. In nucleotides, the CDR3 is TGTGCCAGCAGCGCGGGACATTCCTACGAGCAGTACTTC.